The 30 T cell receptor beta chains presented below share a single source sample, sequenced in a study of cytomegalovirus exposure and HLA in healthy donors. 13 Jbeta primers and 60 Vbeta primers were used for the PCR. The repertoire was sequenced with immunoSEQ multiplex PCR; TCRdb's copy has only in-frame clones and lacks some. The data contain under 150,000 clones, 80% of them singletons. The source material was PBMCs. The receptors come from a male donor in good health and CMV-seronegative.

The V and J genes are TRBV19 and TRBJ1-2; D may be TRBD1 (5 bases). Germline-derived CDR1 and CDR2 are LNHDA and SQIVND (reference sequence). The CDR3 runs 14 residues. The V gene lost 9 bases and the J gene lost 7 bases, with 21 bases spanning the gap. As DNA, the CDR3 is TGTGCCAGCAAGGCGGACGGGTCAAGGGGTGGCTACACCTTC. This codes for CASKADGSRGGYTF.

The chain links TRBV7-9 to TRBJ1-1; possibly TRBD1 for D (6 bases). Trimming pared 6 bases from V and 1 base from J, leaving 18 bases between. CDR1 is SEHNR, CDR2 FQNEAQ, per germline (reference sequence). The CDR3 is 16 amino acids. For the CDR3, the DNA is TGTGCCAGCAGAGCCCTTCCGACAGGTAGGAACACTGAAGCTTTCTTT. It yields the protein CASRALPTGRNTEAFF.

As DNA, the CDR3 is TGTGCCAGCAGCTCCCTATACAGGGGGGTCGCCGGGGAGCTGTTTTTT. Translated: CASSSLYRGVAGELFF. The chain couples TRBV11-3 to TRBJ2-2; TRBD1 agrees at 8 bases. Germline V lookup: CDR1 SGHNT, CDR2 YENEEA. The CDR3 loop spans 16 amino acids. V dropped 4 bases and J dropped 6; count of bases not matched to a gene: 10. The entire variable domain, with the rest obtained from reference TRBV11-3 and TRBJ2-2, is as follows: EAGVVQSPRYKIIEKKQPVAFWCNPISGHNTLYWYLQNLGQGPELLIRYENEEAVDDSQLPKDRFSAERLKGVDSTLKIQPAELGDSAVYLCASSSLYRGVAGELFFGEGSRLTVL.

The chain employs TRBV6-4 and TRBJ2-2, with TRBD1 identical over 7 bases. In germline, CDR1 is MRHNA, CDR2 SNTAGT. V lost 0 bases, J lost 3 bases, and 1 base stayed unmatched. The CDR3 has 15 residues. CDR3 in amino acids: CASSDSQGDTGELFF. The CDR3 DNA reads TGTGCCAGCAGTGACTCGCAGGGGGACACCGGGGAGCTGTTTTTT.

This clone was seen a handful of times. The V gene is TRBV4-3, the J gene TRBJ1-2; 8 bases fit TRBD1. This CDR3 spans 18 amino acids. Germline CDR1 reads LGHNA; CDR2 reads YSLEER. V was clipped by 0 bases and J by 4 bases; unmatched bases: 13. CDR3 DNA: TGCGCCAGCAGCCAAGATAGGATCCGGGACAGGTCCCTCTATGGCTACACCTTC. Translating it yields CASSQDRIRDRSLYGYTF.

This rearrangement joins TRBV6-5 to TRBJ1-6; tentative D call: TRBD1 (6 bases). Looked up from germline, CDR1 is MNHEY and CDR2 is SVGAGI. With 8 bases removed from V and 5 bases from J, the gap between germline ends came to 10 bases. The CDR3 has 13 amino acids. The CDR3 loop is CASRRDNNSPLHF. The CDR3 nucleotides are TGTGCCAGCCGCCGGGACAATAATTCACCCCTCCACTTT.

This chain links TRBV15 with TRBJ1-1, with a tentative D call TRBD1 (5 bases). The CDR3 has 14 residues. Trimming removed 6 bases at V and 1 base at J, with 12 bases between. Germline assignment: CDR1 LNHNV and CDR2 YYDKDF (reference sequence). In DNA form, the CDR3 reads TGTGCCACCAGTGGGCAGGGCGGGAACACTGAAGCTTTCTTT. Encoded protein: CATSGQGGNTEAFF.

The chain recombines TRBV27 with TRBJ1-5, with no clear D. The CDR3 covers 13 residues. The germline V gene has CDR1 MNHEY and CDR2 SMNVEV (reference sequence). The germline V and J ends were trimmed by 5 bases and 7 bases, with 12 bases remaining between them. This chain's CDR3 is CASSPWGDQPQHF. The CDR3 DNA reads TGTGCCAGCAGTCCCTGGGGAGACCAGCCCCAGCATTTT.

The chain has TRBV6-4 and TRBJ2-1; 7 bases align to TRBD1. Germline lookup yields CDR1 MRHNA and CDR2 SNTAGT. CDR3 size: 15 residues. V dropped 5 bases and J dropped 1; count of bases not matched to a gene: 5. The CDR3 DNA is TGTGCCAGCAGTCCCCGGGACAGTTCCTACAATGAGCAGTTCTTC. It encodes CASSPRDSSYNEQFF.

CDR3 residues: CASRLTGTGELFF. CDR3 in DNA: TGTGCCAGCAGACTTACAGGGACCGGGGAGCTGTTTTTT. This sequence joins TRBV7-9 and TRBJ2-2, with D possibly TRBD1 on 6 matching bases. The V end lost 6 bases, the J end lost 5 bases, and 10 bases lay between the germline ends. Germline CDR1 and CDR2: SEHNR and FQNEAQ (reference sequence). The CDR3 contains 13 residues.

The genes are TRBV30 and TRBJ2-1; 9 bases match TRBD2. Germline loops: CDR1 GTSNPN, CDR2 SVGIG (reference sequence). There are 15 residues in the CDR3. The V gene end was trimmed by 3 bases and the J gene end by 2 bases; junction bases not matched to a gene: 5. The CDR3 DNA is TGTGCCTGGAGGGTGGCGGGGGGGCCCTACAATGAGCAGTTCTTC. As protein: CAWRVAGGPYNEQFF.

Points on this clone: One junction end does not reproduce the germline sequence, and a read error may be involved. The J gene is TRBJ2-6, the V gene TRBV28, with D possibly being TRBD1 (5 bases). This CDR3 is built from 13 residues. CDR1 and CDR2 from the germline V gene are MDHEN and SYDVKM. The DNA of the CDR3 is TGTGCCAGCAGGGGGTCTGGGGCCAACGGCCTGACTTTC. It codes for CASRGSGANGLTF. Variable domain in full (rest from reference TRBV28 and TRBJ2-6): DVKVTQSSRYLVKRTGEKVFLECVQDMDHENMFWYRQDPGLGLRLIYFSYDVKMKEKGDIPEGYSVSREKKERFSLILESASTNQTSMYLCASRGSGANGLTFGAGSRLTVL.

The rearrangement links TRBV9 to TRBJ2-1, with D possibly matching TRBD2 (5 bases). From germline, CDR1 is SGDLS and CDR2 YYNGEE. This CDR3 region has 10 residues. V lost 5 bases and J 8 bases, leaving 5 bases between the germline ends. CDR3 nucleotide sequence: TGTGCCAGCAGGGGAGATGAGCAGTTCTTC. Residues: CASRGDEQFF. The entire variable domain, with the rest obtained from reference TRBV9 and TRBJ2-1, is as follows: DSGVTQTPKHLITATGQRVTLRCSPRSGDLSVYWYQQSLDQGLQFLIQYYNGEERAKGNILERFSAQQFPDLHSELNLSSLELGDSALYFCASRGDEQFFGPGTRLTVL.

This clone was detected a few times. V usage is TRBV6-4 and J usage is TRBJ1-1; 10 bases agree with TRBD1. This CDR3 region has 15 residues. Looked up from germline, CDR1 is MRHNA and CDR2 is SNTAGT. Unmatched junction bases numbered 7, after V lost 6 bases and J lost 3 bases. CDR3 region: CASSAETGGYTEAFF. DNA of the CDR3: TGTGCCAGCAGCGCAGAGACAGGGGGCTACACTGAAGCTTTCTTT.

The chain links TRBV29-1 to TRBJ2-3; tentatively, D is TRBD1 (6 bases). The CDR3 consists of 12 residues. Trimming left V 6 bases short and J 1 base short, with 8 bases between. Germline assignment: CDR1 SQVTM and CDR2 ANQGSEA. CDR3 region: CSVSGGTDTQYF. The DNA of the CDR3 is TGCAGCGTCTCAGGGGGCACAGATACGCAGTATTTT.

This clone turned up a few times. The rearrangement links TRBV5-4 to TRBJ2-4; D possibly corresponds to TRBD1 (7 bases). This CDR3 is 14 amino acids long. The V gene's germline CDR1 is SGHNT and CDR2 YYREEE (reference sequence). The V and J ends lost 1 base and 12 bases respectively, with 17 bases between them. The DNA of the CDR3 is TGTGCCAGCAGCTTGAGTGACAGGGAGGACAGTCAGTACTTC. Translating it yields CASSLSDREDSQYF. The variable domain in full, completed from reference TRBV5-4 and TRBJ2-4, reads ETGVTQSPTHLIKTRGQQVTLRCSSQSGHNTVSWYQQALGQGPQFIFQYYREEENGRGNFPPRFSGLQFPNYSSELNVNALELDDSALYLCASSLSDREDSQYFGAGTRLSVL.

In nucleotides, the CDR3 is TGTGCCAGCTCACCACAGAACATCCTCCAGCCCCAGCATTTT. It specifies CASSPQNILQPQHF. V and J are TRBV18 and TRBJ1-5; D is undetermined. Trimming pared 1 base from V and 7 bases from J, leaving 11 bases between. CDR1 is KGHSH, CDR2 LQKENI, per germline. The CDR3 is made up of 14 amino acids.

The chain combines TRBV27 with TRBJ2-2; possibly TRBD1 for D (5 bases). The CDR3 totals 14 residues. Trimming stripped 5 bases from V and 7 bases from J, with 14 bases between. The germline gives CDR1 MNHEY, CDR2 SMNVEV (reference sequence). This CDR3 is CASSLGPGVGELFF. The CDR3 DNA follows: TGTGCCAGCAGTCTGGGGCCGGGCGTCGGGGAGCTGTTTTTT.

This chain connects TRBV30 to TRBJ2-4; 10 bases agree with TRBD2. This CDR3 is built from 14 residues. Per the germline V gene, CDR1 is GTSNPN and CDR2 is SVGIG (reference sequence). Trimming cost V 5 bases and J 4 bases; bases outside gene matches: 5. The CDR3 is CAWGRLAGKNIQYF. CDR3 sequence (DNA): TGTGCCTGGGGAAGACTAGCGGGTAAAAACATTCAGTACTTC.

The chain combines TRBV4-3 with TRBJ1-5, with TRBD1 matching 7 bases. Losses at the gene ends were 4 bases for V and 0 bases for J; bases not matched to a gene: 6. The V gene's germline CDR1 is LGHNA and CDR2 YSLEER. The CDR3 runs to 16 residues. CDR3: CASSRRDSPSNQPQHF. The CDR3, as DNA: TGCGCCAGCAGCCGACGGGACAGCCCTAGCAATCAGCCCCAGCATTTT.

The chain employs TRBV2 and TRBJ2-4; 14 positions match TRBD2. CDR1 and CDR2 from the germline V gene are SNHLY and FYNNEI. V lost 7 bases to trimming and J lost 15 bases; unmatched junction nucleotides: 8. The CDR3 is 13 amino acids. The CDR3 DNA reads as TGTGCCAGCATTGGGACTAGCGGGAGCCCTCGGTACTTC. Protein product: CASIGTSGSPRYF.

The table lists this clone with a few counts. The V gene is TRBV19, the J gene TRBJ2-7, with 9 bases that match TRBD1. Germline V lookup: CDR1 LNHDA, CDR2 SQIVND (reference sequence). The junction had 5 bases not matched to a gene; V was cut back by 3 bases and J by 2 bases. The CDR3 loop spans 15 amino acids. The DNA of the CDR3 is TGTGCCAGTAGTATCATGGGGACAGGGACCTACGAGCAGTACTTC. It yields the protein CASSIMGTGTYEQYF.

The V gene is TRBV29-1, the J gene TRBJ2-1; perhaps TRBD2 as D (6 bases). There are 14 residues in the CDR3. CDR1 is SQVTM, CDR2 ANQGSEA, per germline. The ends were cut back, 5 bases at V and 2 bases at J, with 13 bases in the middle. The CDR3 loop reads CSVPTSGTYNEQFF. In nucleotides, the CDR3 is TGCAGCGTTCCGACTAGTGGGACCTACAATGAGCAGTTCTTC.

The rearrangement links TRBV15 to TRBJ1-2, with D maybe TRBD1 (5 bases). This CDR3 spans 14 amino acids. V was pared by 5 bases and J by 4 bases, with 14 bases between. In germline, CDR1 is LNHNV, CDR2 YYDKDF (reference sequence). The CDR3 DNA reads as TGTGCCACCAGCCCAGGGTTATCTACCTATGGCTACACCTTC. This gives the protein CATSPGLSTYGYTF.

The genes are TRBV7-9 and TRBJ2-5, with 7 bases lining up with TRBD2. CDR1 SEHNR and CDR2 FQNEAQ come from the germline V gene (reference sequence). The V and J ends lost 5 bases and 0 bases, in that order; junction bases with no gene match: 6. The CDR3 is 15 residues long. CDR3 residues: CASSIIGGNQETQYF. The CDR3, as DNA: TGTGCCAGCAGCATTATCGGGGGGAACCAAGAGACCCAGTACTTC.

CDR3 DNA sequence: TGCAGCGCCTCCGGGACAGGGAACACTGAAGCTTTCTTT. It is translated as CSASGTGNTEAFF. The chain recombines TRBV29-1 with TRBJ1-1, with 8 bases lining up with TRBD1. The J segment lost 1 base and the V segment lost 7 bases, leaving 5 bases of the junction unmatched. CDR1 SQVTM and CDR2 ANQGSEA come from the germline V gene. The CDR3 runs 13 residues.

This clone appeared a few times. The chain carries TRBV19 and TRBJ2-7; D is perhaps TRBD2 (6 bases). The CDR3 consists of 13 residues. V was clipped by 1 base and J by 2 bases, with 6 bases between them. The germline V gene has CDR1 LNHDA and CDR2 SQIVND (reference sequence). This CDR3 reads CASSIGGAYEQYF. The CDR3 DNA is TGTGCCAGTAGTATAGGGGGGGCCTACGAGCAGTACTTC.

This clone ranks as medium-sized. Other DNA variants within this sample encode the same CDR3. The genes are TRBV4-2 and TRBJ2-6, with D uncertain. The CDR3 is made up of 15 amino acids. The germline CDR1 and CDR2 sequences are LGHNA and YNFKEQ. V was clipped by 1 base and J by 0 bases, with 4 bases between them. The DNA of the CDR3 is TGTGCCAGCAGCCAAGCGGGCTCTGGGGCCAACGTCCTGACTTTC. Protein: CASSQAGSGANVLTF.

CDR3 protein: CASSPGWQAYGYTF. CDR3 in DNA: TGTGCCAGCAGTCCGGGGTGGCAGGCCTATGGCTACACCTTC. This chain connects TRBV6-1 to TRBJ1-2; no clear D. The ends were cut back, 5 bases at V and 4 bases at J, with 14 bases in the middle. The CDR3 loop spans 14 amino acids. Germline CDR1 MNHNS, CDR2 SASEGT.

The chain combines TRBV9 with TRBJ1-3; D is unclear. The CDR3 length is 15 residues. The V end was cut by 4 bases, the J end by 2 bases, with 13 bases between. Germline assignment: CDR1 SGDLS and CDR2 YYNGEE. The CDR3 coding sequence is TGTGCCAGCAGCCCCTCTGCGGAGGCTGGAAACACCATATATTTT. Amino acids: CASSPSAEAGNTIYF.